The 28 T cell receptor beta chains presented below share a single source sample, sequenced in a study of blood T cell repertoires in COVID-19. The repertoire was sequenced with immunoSEQ multiplex PCR; TCRdb's copy has only in-frame clones and lacks some. The profile covers a few hundred thousand clones, with around 90% appearing a single time and 0.65% to 1% taken by the ten largest. The sample comprised peripheral blood. The receptors stem from a man aged 18 to 29 with COVID-19, enrolled during active disease.

CDR3 region: CASSQASQPGTDTQYF. The CDR3 region has the DNA TGTGCCAGCAGCCAAGCTAGTCAACCGGGGACAGATACGCAGTATTTT. The chain uses TRBV3-1 (or the pseudogene TRBV3-2) and TRBJ2-3, with TRBD2 as a possible D gene (5 bases). Germline values: CDR1 LGHDT, CDR2 YNNKEL (reference sequence). The V end was cut by 1 base, the J end by 3 bases, with 14 bases between. The CDR3 length is 16 residues.

V gene TRBV30 combines with J gene TRBJ2-1; the D gene is possibly TRBD1 (5 bases). There are 11 residues in the CDR3. Germline V gene lookup returns CDR1 GTSNPN and CDR2 SVGIG (reference sequence). V was trimmed by 4 bases and J by 7 bases, leaving 8 bases between them. As DNA, the CDR3 is TGTGCCTGGACCAGGGCTAATGAGCAGTTCTTC. It is translated as CAWTRANEQFF.

The chain recombines TRBV19 with TRBJ2-3, with 9 bases aligning to TRBD2. Trimming cost V 3 bases and J 1 base; bases outside gene matches: 5. The CDR3 has 16 residues. From germline, CDR1 is LNHDA and CDR2 SQIVND (reference sequence). CDR3: CASSISWTSGTDTQYF. The CDR3 nucleotides are TGTGCCAGTAGTATCTCCTGGACTAGCGGCACAGATACGCAGTATTTT.

The chain employs TRBV10-3 and TRBJ2-1, with TRBD2 identical over 8 bases. Looked up from germline, CDR1 is ENHRY and CDR2 is SYGVKD. The trim removed 2 bases at V and 2 bases at J, leaving 11 bases unmatched. CDR3 length: 18 residues. Here the CDR3 reads CAISEPSGERGTYNEQFF. In DNA, the CDR3 is TGTGCCATCAGTGAGCCCTCCGGTGAGCGGGGGACCTACAATGAGCAGTTCTTC.

In DNA form, the CDR3 reads TGCAGCGTTGGCGGACAGCTTTTCCCTGTTAGCACAGATACGCAGTATTTT. The encoded protein is CSVGGQLFPVSTDTQYF. The chain has TRBV29-1 and TRBJ2-3; D might be TRBD1 (6 bases). Germline loops: CDR1 SQVTM, CDR2 ANQGSEA. Trimming removed 4 bases at V and 0 bases at J, with 20 bases between. The CDR3 length is 17 residues.

The gene calls are TRBV6-5 and TRBJ2-7, with 7 positions matching TRBD2. CDR3 length: 14 residues. Trimming removed 4 bases from V and 1 base from J; junction bases left unmatched: 4. Germline V gene data show CDR1 as MNHEY and CDR2 as SVGAGI. The CDR3 DNA is TGTGCCAGCAGTTGGGGGGGGAGATCCTACGAGCAGTACTTC. Its protein product is CASSWGGRSYEQYF.

The rearrangement uses TRBV10-1 and TRBJ2-3; tentative D call: TRBD1 (5 bases). Trimming took 0 bases from V and 3 from J, leaving 10 bases between them. Germline V gene lookup returns CDR1 WNHNN and CDR2 SYGVQD (reference sequence). This CDR3 region has 15 residues. This CDR3 reads CASSESIGQTDTQYF. DNA for the CDR3: TGCGCCAGCAGTGAGTCGATCGGACAAACAGATACGCAGTATTTT.

The CDR3 sequence is CASSETLAGTSTDTQYF. The CDR3, as DNA: TGTGCCAGCAGTGAAACGTTAGCGGGGACTAGCACAGATACGCAGTATTTT. V is TRBV6-1 and J is TRBJ2-3, with 8 bases identical to TRBD2. This CDR3 is 17 amino acids long. V shed 2 bases, J shed 0 bases, and the junction held 7 bases outside the gene matches. Germline-derived CDR1 and CDR2 are MNHNS and SASEGT.

The chain is built from TRBV4-1 and TRBJ2-1; D remains ambiguous. With 0 bases removed from V and 0 bases from J, the gap between germline ends came to 12 bases. The CDR3 totals 17 residues. Germline CDR1 and CDR2: MGHRA and YSYEKL. The CDR3: CASSQEGDSSSYNEQFF. CDR3 nucleotides: TGCGCCAGCAGCCAAGAAGGAGACTCAAGCTCCTACAATGAGCAGTTCTTC.

The chain recombines TRBV7-9 with TRBJ2-2; 7 nucleotides agree with TRBD1. The V gene end was trimmed by 5 bases and the J gene end by 5 bases; junction bases not matched to a gene: 5. This CDR3 is 14 amino acids long. Germline CDR1 SEHNR, CDR2 FQNEAQ (reference sequence). For the CDR3, the DNA is TGTGCCAGCAGCACCACGACAGGGACCGGGGAGCTGTTTTTT. Translating it yields CASSTTTGTGELFF.

This chain connects TRBV12-3 or TRBV12-4 to TRBJ2-2; unclear D gene. Trimming took off 5 bases at V and 5 bases at J, with 3 bases between the two ends. The CDR3 loop spans 11 amino acids. CDR3 DNA: TGTGCCAGCAGTCGGACCGGGGAGCTGTTTTTT. Translation gives CASSRTGELFF.

The CDR3 protein is CASSQDVGSDTQYF. The CDR3 DNA is TGTGCCAGCAGCCAAGATGTGGGCTCAGATACGCAGTATTTT. V gene TRBV3-1 (or the pseudogene TRBV3-2) combines with J gene TRBJ2-3; D is unclear. V was cut by 0 bases and J by 4 bases, with 8 bases left in between. The CDR3 loop spans 14 amino acids. Germline-derived CDR1 and CDR2 are LGHDT and YNNKEL (reference sequence).

This clone appeared a few times. This chain uses TRBV12-3 or TRBV12-4 with TRBJ1-1, with D possibly matching TRBD1 (5 bases). V gave up 6 bases and J gave up 8 bases, with 16 bases separating them. This CDR3 is 13 amino acids long. CDR3 sequence: CASSLRGQVEAFF. The CDR3, as DNA: TGTGCCAGCAGCTTAAGGGGTCAGGTGGAAGCTTTCTTT.

V usage is TRBV6-5 and J usage is TRBJ1-5; 7 positions agree with TRBD1. Unmatched junction bases numbered 8, after V lost 8 bases and J lost 7 bases. CDR3 length equals 13 residues. Germline CDR1 and CDR2: MNHEY and SVGAGI. CDR3: CASSRGRGQPQHF. The CDR3, as DNA: TGTGCCAGCTCGAGGGGGCGCGGGCAGCCCCAGCATTTT.

This clone was observed a few times. This chain joins TRBV5-1 and TRBJ1-1, with D tentatively TRBD1 (5 bases). CDR3 length: 16 residues. Per germline, CDR1 SGHRS and CDR2 YFSETQ. V was trimmed by 1 base and J by 0 bases, leaving 13 bases between them. As DNA, the CDR3 is TGCGCCAGCAGCTTGAGGCAGGGTAGTATGAACACTGAAGCTTTCTTT. Translation gives CASSLRQGSMNTEAFF.

V is TRBV2 and J is TRBJ2-4; TRBD1 matches at 7 bases. This CDR3 has 18 residues. CDR1 SNHLY and CDR2 FYNNEI come from the germline V gene. J lost 0 bases, V lost 6 bases, and 14 bases had no gene match. CDR3 nucleotide sequence: TGTGCCAGCAGCCCAATGACAGGGACAACAATAGCCAAAAACATTCAGTACTTC. Protein sequence: CASSPMTGTTIAKNIQYF. The whole variable domain, filled in from reference TRBV2 and TRBJ2-4, reads EPEVTQTPSHQVTQMGQEVILRCVPISNHLYFYWYRQILGQKVEFLVSFYNNEISEKSEIFDDQFSVERPDGSNFTLKIRSTKLEDSAMYFCASSPMTGTTIAKNIQYFGAGTRLSVL.

V usage is TRBV3-1 (or the pseudogene TRBV3-2) and J usage is TRBJ1-4, with 9 bases aligning to TRBD1. Germline CDR1 is LGHDT and CDR2 is YNNKEL (reference sequence). The CDR3 length is 17 residues. The ends lost 4 bases at V and 7 bases at J; junction bases unmatched: 13. The CDR3 reads CASSPRTGEGIGEKLFF. The CDR3 DNA reads TGTGCCAGCAGCCCCCGGACAGGGGAGGGAATAGGTGAAAAACTGTTTTTT.

This chain links TRBV7-2 with TRBJ2-1, with 12 bases identical to TRBD1. CDR3 length: 15 amino acids. V trimming: 5 bases; J trimming: 7 bases; junction bases outside the gene matches: 6. Germline CDR1 reads SGHTA; CDR2 reads FQGNSA. As DNA, the CDR3 is TGTGCCAGCAGCGGCCGGGACAGGGGGCAGAATGAGCAGTTCTTC. Translating it yields CASSGRDRGQNEQFF.

V and J are TRBV2 and TRBJ2-3, with TRBD2 identical over 9 bases. The germline gives CDR1 SNHLY, CDR2 FYNNEI. V shed 2 bases and J 2 bases; nucleotides not matched to a gene: 5. The CDR3 consists of 16 residues. The CDR3 region is CASSEWLAGPTDTQYF. The CDR3 DNA reads as TGTGCCAGCAGTGAATGGCTAGCGGGACCCACAGATACGCAGTATTTT.

The chain carries TRBV19 and TRBJ1-4, with no clear D. The CDR3 extends over 15 amino acids. Per germline, CDR1 LNHDA and CDR2 SQIVND (reference sequence). The V gene lost 5 bases and the J gene lost 7 bases, with 17 bases spanning the gap. This CDR3 is CASSASPLAGEKLFF. The CDR3 DNA reads as TGTGCCAGTAGTGCGAGTCCCCTCGCGGGTGAAAAACTGTTTTTT.

This chain connects TRBV29-1 to TRBJ1-2; D not certain. The V gene lost 4 bases and the J gene lost 8 bases, with 14 bases spanning the gap. CDR1 is SQVTM, CDR2 ANQGSEA, per germline. The CDR3 length is 12 residues. In nucleotides, the CDR3 is TGCAGCGTTGGATCAGGCGAAGGAGGCTACACCTTC. Translating gives CSVGSGEGGYTF.

This clone was found a few times. In DNA form, the CDR3 reads TGTGCCAGCAGCTTAGGGGCACGTACCTACGAGCAGTACTTC. As protein: CASSLGARTYEQYF. The gene calls are TRBV7-9 and TRBJ2-7; D unresolved. In germline, CDR1 is SEHNR, CDR2 FQNEAQ (reference sequence). V shed 1 base and J shed 2 bases, with 9 bases lying between them. The length of the CDR3 is 14 residues.

J is TRBJ1-3 and V is TRBV3-1 (or the pseudogene TRBV3-2); 8 nucleotides line up with TRBD1. The CDR3 has 16 residues. Germline CDR1 is LGHDT and CDR2 is YNNKEL (reference sequence). J lost 0 bases, V lost 6 bases, and 7 bases had no gene match. CDR3 sequence reads: CASSPGTGASGNTIYF. The DNA for the CDR3 is TGTGCCAGCAGTCCCGGGACAGGCGCCTCTGGAAACACCATATATTTT.

This sequence joins TRBV5-1 and TRBJ2-2; D possibly corresponds to TRBD1 (6 bases). The CDR3 totals 17 residues. The germline CDR1 and CDR2 sequences are SGHRS and YFSETQ. Trimming removed 0 bases at V and 0 bases at J, with 12 bases between. The CDR3 is CASSLGPTGANTGELFF. The CDR3 DNA is TGCGCCAGCAGCTTGGGTCCGACAGGAGCGAACACCGGGGAGCTGTTTTTT.

This chain joins TRBV19 and TRBJ1-1; TRBD1 agrees at 9 bases. The germline CDR1 and CDR2 sequences are LNHDA and SQIVND (reference sequence). J lost 4 bases, V lost 10 bases, and 4 bases had no gene match. The CDR3 has 12 residues. The CDR3 region is CATLTGGTEAFF. As DNA, the CDR3 is TGTGCCACTTTGACAGGGGGCACTGAAGCTTTCTTT.

The chain carries TRBV19 and TRBJ1-2, with a possible D match to TRBD1 (6 bases). This CDR3 has 15 amino acids. V was pared by 3 bases and J by 7 bases, with 18 bases between. CDR1 LNHDA and CDR2 SQIVND come from the germline V gene (reference sequence). The CDR3 DNA sequence: TGTGCCAGTAGTATTTTTCTGGGGGCCCCCTTTGGCTACACCTTC. Protein sequence: CASSIFLGAPFGYTF.

CDR3 sequence: CASNHGRITDTQYF. CDR3 DNA: TGCGCCAGCAACCACGGGAGGATAACAGATACGCAGTATTTT. The chain employs TRBV10-1 and TRBJ2-3; 7 bases map to TRBD2. Looked up from germline, CDR1 is WNHNN and CDR2 is SYGVQD (reference sequence). Trimming cost V 7 bases and J 3 bases; bases outside gene matches: 7. The length of the CDR3 is 14 residues.

The chain has TRBV7-9 and TRBJ2-1; 9 bases are a match to TRBD2. This CDR3 comprises 15 residues. J lost 7 bases, V lost 1 base, and 5 bases had no gene match. CDR1 is SEHNR and CDR2 is FQNEAQ in the germline V gene (reference sequence). The DNA for the CDR3 is TGTGCCAGCAGCTTAGTTGCGGGAGGGCCGAATGAGCAGTTCTTC. Protein: CASSLVAGGPNEQFF.